Listed here are 23 T cell receptor beta chains from one sample, sequenced in a study of CXCR3-negative and CXCR3-positive naive CD8 T cells. UMI-tagged TRB cDNA libraries were built via 5' RACE. Each CDR3 protein gets one entry in TCRdb, which reprocessed the 5' RACE reads and gives no DNA. There are about 23,000 distinct CDR3 sequences in the sample, with around 18% held by the top ten. The sample consisted of memory CD8+ T cells from blood. These receptors were taken from a human donor in good health. Some clones in this sample may be carry-over from other donors' samples.

The chain is built from TRBV4-3 and TRBJ1-5; absent DNA, TCRdb's TRBD1 call cannot be checked. From germline, CDR1 is LGHNA and CDR2 YSLEER. The CDR3 runs 16 residues. Here the CDR3 reads CASSQAAGKGGQPQHF.

The J gene is TRBJ2-3, the V gene TRBV29-1. Germline V lookup: CDR1 SQVTM, CDR2 ANQGSEA. The CDR3 covers 12 residues. The chain's CDR3 is CSVEAFTDTQYF.

The genes are TRBV11-2 and TRBJ2-1; TCRdb outputs TRBD1, but without DNA this stays unchecked. The CDR3 is 15 amino acids. CDR1 SGHAT and CDR2 FQNNGV come from the germline V gene. CDR3 protein: CASSLDTPRANEQFF.

The CDR3 loop is CASSPQGRGLGQPQHF. The chain joins TRBV4-1 to TRBJ1-5; the D gene TCRdb calls, TRBD1, cannot be checked with no DNA. The CDR3 runs to 16 residues. Germline V gene lookup returns CDR1 MGHRA and CDR2 YSYEKL.

The chain carries TRBV3-1 and TRBJ2-1. The CDR3 is 15 amino acids. Per the germline V gene, CDR1 is LGHDT and CDR2 is YNNKEL (reference sequence). CDR3 in amino acids: CASSQARPVYNEQFF.

The CDR3 sequence: CASSSTGTDTQYF. This rearrangement joins TRBV4-1 to TRBJ2-3; with no DNA, the TCRdb D assignment of TRBD1 cannot be verified. The CDR3 covers 13 residues. Germline V gene sequence: CDR1 MGHRA, CDR2 YSYEKL.

The CDR3 sequence: CASSPGQGHTEAFF. The chain links TRBV6-5 to TRBJ1-1; no DNA is available, so the TRBD1 call from TCRdb remains unchecked. Germline V CDR1 and CDR2: MNHEY, SVGAGI. The CDR3 extends over 14 amino acids.

Measured by frequency, this clonotype is medium-sized. The CDR3: CASSEADENTEAFF. The chain recombines TRBV6-1 with TRBJ1-1. CDR1 is MNHNS and CDR2 is SASEGT in the germline V gene. The CDR3 extends over 14 amino acids.

This chain joins TRBV20-1 and TRBJ2-7; TCRdb's assignment of TRBD2 cannot be checked, as there is no DNA. This CDR3 is 15 amino acids long. Germline V gene data show CDR1 as DFQATT and CDR2 as SNEGSKA (reference sequence). CDR3 sequence reads: CSATITGTGLYEQYF.

V is TRBV4-1 and J is TRBJ1-5; TCRdb designates TRBD1, a call that cannot be tested without DNA. Germline V CDR1 and CDR2: MGHRA, YSYEKL. The CDR3 covers 14 residues. CDR3 region: CASSQESGAKPQHF.

This rearrangement joins TRBV28 to TRBJ1-5. Germline values: CDR1 MDHEN, CDR2 SYDVKM. This CDR3 spans 11 amino acids. CDR3 sequence: CASSFSQPQHF.

V usage is TRBV9 and J usage is TRBJ2-4; TCRdb's assignment of TRBD1 cannot be checked, as there is no DNA. This CDR3 region has 15 residues. In germline, CDR1 is SGDLS, CDR2 YYNGEE. The CDR3 sequence: CASSVDSIAKNIQYF.

The chain links TRBV7-3 to TRBJ2-1. This CDR3 contains 13 residues. Per the germline V gene, CDR1 is SGHTA and CDR2 is FQGTGA. CDR3 amino acids: CASSLFGFNEQFF.

This chain links TRBV6-5 with TRBJ2-7; TCRdb gives TRBD2 as the D gene, but with no DNA this cannot be confirmed. The CDR3 sequence is 17 residues long. Germline CDR1 reads MNHEY; CDR2 reads SVGAGI. The CDR3 loop reads CASSYDDPGLGSYEQYF.

This chain connects TRBV12-3 or TRBV12-4 to TRBJ2-2; TCRdb's D call, TRBD2, is unchecked because there is no DNA. The length of the CDR3 is 14 residues. CDR3 in amino acids: CAYRRGGSAGELFF.

This sequence joins TRBV30 and TRBJ2-2; the D call of TRBD2 rests on TCRdb alone, since no DNA is present to check it. The germline CDR1 and CDR2 sequences are GTSNPN and SVGIG (reference sequence). The CDR3 length is 15 residues. CDR3 amino acids: CAWRKTGVETGELFF.

The chain couples TRBV7-9 to TRBJ2-7; checking the TCRdb D call of TRBD1 is not possible without DNA. This CDR3 has 16 residues. From germline, CDR1 is SEHNR and CDR2 FQNEAQ (reference sequence). The CDR3 reads CASSYLPGRGIYEQYF.

V usage is TRBV6-2 or TRBV6-3 and J usage is TRBJ2-7; the TCRdb D gene call, TRBD1, has no DNA to confirm it. This CDR3 contains 15 residues. Looked up from germline, CDR1 is MNHEY and CDR2 is SVGEGT. Here the CDR3 reads CASSPGQGTHYEQYF.

CDR3 in amino acids: CASSVTGGSSYNEQFF. The chain joins TRBV9 to TRBJ2-1; without DNA, the TCRdb call of TRBD1 cannot be checked. Germline CDR1 and CDR2: SGDLS and YYNGEE. This CDR3 spans 16 amino acids.

The chain couples TRBV29-1 to TRBJ2-7; the TCRdb D gene call, TRBD1, has no DNA to confirm it. CDR3 size: 13 residues. The germline CDR1 and CDR2 sequences are SQVTM and ANQGSEA. CDR3 residues: CSVDGGAPGEQYF.

The V call is TRBV29-1, the J call TRBJ1-2; no DNA is available, so the TRBD1 call from TCRdb remains unchecked. The length of the CDR3 is 13 residues. Germline CDR1 and CDR2: SQVTM and ANQGSEA. The CDR3 reads CSVLRTGAQGYTF.

The J gene is TRBJ2-2, the V gene TRBV6-1; TCRdb lists TRBD1, though no DNA is available to test this call. CDR3 length equals 16 residues. CDR1 and CDR2 from the germline V gene are MNHNS and SASEGT. The CDR3 sequence is CASSVGSGQGTGELFF.

The chain has TRBV5-6 and TRBJ2-2. The CDR3 is 12 amino acids. CDR1 and CDR2 from the germline V gene are SGHDT and YYEEEE. CDR3 in amino acids: CASSAEPGELFF.